This TCR beta chain appears in the sequencing data of a study of cytomegalovirus exposure and HLA in healthy donors. This PCR relied on a set of 60 Vbeta primers and 13 Jbeta primers. Using immunoSEQ multiplex PCR, the repertoire was profiled, and TCRdb retains in-frame clones only, with some absent. Of about 120,000 clones in the sample, over 60% were seen once. V shed 5 bases and J shed 3 bases, with 11 bases lying between them. The CDR3 is 13 residues long. Looked up from germline, CDR1 is MNHNY and CDR2 is SVGAGI (reference sequence). A note on this clone: As yet, its antigen is unknown.

Study-level results: Among TCR sequences, most were rare, though some public TCRs appeared in many donors. Reportedly, fewer N-insertions than the approximately 690-donor mean appeared in an Asian-associated ancestry cluster in a later analysis.

This receptor was taken from a man aged 35 to 55 in good health and CMV-seropositive. The genes are TRBV6-6 and TRBJ2-7; D remains unclear. Sequences were obtained from PBMCs. As DNA, the CDR3 is TGTGCCAGCAGTCTTGGCCCCCACTACGAGCAGTACTTC. Translated: CASSLGPHYEQYF.